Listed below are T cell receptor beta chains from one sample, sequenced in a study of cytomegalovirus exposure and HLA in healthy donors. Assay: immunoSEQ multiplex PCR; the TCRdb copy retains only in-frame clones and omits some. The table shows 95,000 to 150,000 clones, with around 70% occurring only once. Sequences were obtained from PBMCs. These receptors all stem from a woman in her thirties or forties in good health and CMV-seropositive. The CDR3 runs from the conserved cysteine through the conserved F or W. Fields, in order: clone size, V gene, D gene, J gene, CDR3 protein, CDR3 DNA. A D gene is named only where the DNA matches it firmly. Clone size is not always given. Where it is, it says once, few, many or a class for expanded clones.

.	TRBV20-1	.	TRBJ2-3	CSALSTDTQYF	TGCAGTGCCTTATCCACAGATACGCAGTATTTT
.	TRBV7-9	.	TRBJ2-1	CASSLSPGISYNEQFF	TGTGCCAGCAGCTTGTCCCCAGGGATCTCCTACAATGAGCAGTTCTTC
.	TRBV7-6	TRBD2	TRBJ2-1	CASSSLTGGPYNEQFF	TGTGCCAGCAGCTCCTTAACGGGGGGGCCCTACAATGAGCAGTTCTTC
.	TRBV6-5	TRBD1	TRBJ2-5	CASSYGRGETQYF	TGTGCCAGCAGTTACGGCAGGGGGGAGACCCAGTACTTC
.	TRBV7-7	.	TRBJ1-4	CASSAGGSNEKLFF	TGTGCTAGCAGCGCGGGGGGGTCTAATGAAAAACTGTTTTTT
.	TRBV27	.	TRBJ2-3	CASSPRSSSDTQYF	TGTGCCAGCAGTCCCCGGAGTTCGAGTGATACGCAGTATTTT
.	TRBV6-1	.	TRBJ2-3	CASSEWGLLTDTQYF	TGTGCCAGCAGTGAGTGGGGGCTACTCACAGATACGCAGTATTTT
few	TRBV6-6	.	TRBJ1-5	CACRQESNQPQHF	TGTGCCTGCCGACAGGAGAGCAATCAGCCCCAGCATTTT
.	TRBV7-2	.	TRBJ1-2	CASRRGGGTYGYTF	TGTGCCAGCAGGAGGGGGGGAGGAACCTATGGCTACACCTTC
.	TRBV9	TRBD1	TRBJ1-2	CASSVGDRPSYGYTF	TGTGCCAGCAGCGTAGGGGACAGGCCCTCATATGGCTACACCTTC
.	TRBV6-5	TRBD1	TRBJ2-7	CASSRDRNYEQYF	TGTGCCAGCAGTAGGGACAGAAACTACGAGCAGTACTTC
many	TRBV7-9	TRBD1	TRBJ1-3	CASSLGPGGTGNTIYF	TGTGCCAGCAGCTTAGGCCCAGGGGGCACTGGAAACACCATATATTTT
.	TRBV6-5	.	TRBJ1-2	CASSYILGRGSYGYTF	TGTGCCAGCAGTTATATTCTTGGCAGGGGAAGCTATGGCTACACCTTC
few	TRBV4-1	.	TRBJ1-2	CASSEYRSNYGYTF	TGCGCCAGCAGCGAATACAGGAGTAACTATGGCTACACCTTC
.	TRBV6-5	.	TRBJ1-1	CASSYRGQVNTEAFF	TGTGCCAGCAGTTACAGAGGACAAGTGAACACTGAAGCTTTCTTT
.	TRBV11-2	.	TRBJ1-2	CASSLAGFESYGYTF	TGTGCCAGCAGCTTAGCAGGGTTTGAGAGCTATGGCTACACCTTC
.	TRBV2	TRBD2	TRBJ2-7	CASTLSGGPWEQYF	TGTGCCAGCACACTTAGCGGGGGACCTTGGGAGCAGTACTTC
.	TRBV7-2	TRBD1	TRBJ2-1	CASSPLQGGEQFF	TGTGCCAGCAGCCCCCTACAGGGGGGTGAGCAGTTCTTC
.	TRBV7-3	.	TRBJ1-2	CASSSLPRGYGYTF	TGTGCCAGCAGCTCCCTCCCCCGGGGTTATGGCTACACCTTC
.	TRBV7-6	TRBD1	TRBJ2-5	CASSSGGTGGSETQYF	TGTGCCAGCAGCTCAGGGGGGACAGGGGGTAGCGAGACCCAGTACTTC
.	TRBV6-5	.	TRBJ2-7	CASSYSMAGGHEQYF	TGTGCCAGCAGTTACTCGATGGCCGGAGGGCACGAGCAGTACTTC
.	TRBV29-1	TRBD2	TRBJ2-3	CSVFGQRGGSTDTQYF	TGCAGCGTTTTTGGGCAGCGGGGGGGAAGCACAGATACGCAGTATTTT
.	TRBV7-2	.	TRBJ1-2	CASSSQTGVYGYTF	TGTGCCAGCAGCTCGCAAACAGGAGTGTATGGCTACACCTTC
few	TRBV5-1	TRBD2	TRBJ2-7	CASSLEGTSGIISYEQYF	TGCGCCAGCAGCTTGGAAGGGACTAGCGGGATTATATCCTACGAGCAGTACTTC
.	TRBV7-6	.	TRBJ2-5	CASSLDREETQYF	TGTGCCAGCAGCTTAGATCGGGAAGAGACCCAGTACTTC
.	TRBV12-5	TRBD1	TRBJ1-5	CASGLGTVNQPQHF	TGTGCTAGTGGCCTCGGGACAGTCAATCAGCCCCAGCATTTT
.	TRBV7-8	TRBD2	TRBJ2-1	CASSLLAGAYNEQFF	TGTGCCAGCAGCTTGCTAGCGGGGGCCTACAATGAGCAGTTCTTC
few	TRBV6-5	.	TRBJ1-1	CASSLALLNTEAFF	TGTGCCAGCAGTTTAGCCCTCCTGAACACTGAAGCTTTCTTT
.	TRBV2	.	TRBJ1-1	CASSWGHLNTEAFF	TGTGCCAGCAGCTGGGGACACTTGAACACTGAAGCTTTCTTT